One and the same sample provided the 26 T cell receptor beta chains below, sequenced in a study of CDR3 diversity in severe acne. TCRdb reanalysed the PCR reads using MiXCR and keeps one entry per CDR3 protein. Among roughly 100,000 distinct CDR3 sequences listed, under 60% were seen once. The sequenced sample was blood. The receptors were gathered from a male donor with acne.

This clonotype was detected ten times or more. The DNA of the CDR3 is TGCAGTGCGCTTAACAACCCCACGGTTCGGGAGCAGTACTTC. It specifies CSALNNPTVREQYF. The chain couples TRBV20-1 to TRBJ2-7; D remains ambiguous. V dropped 6 bases and J dropped 7 bases, with 22 bases sitting between them. Germline V gene lookup returns CDR1 DFQATT and CDR2 SNEGSKA (reference sequence). The CDR3 spans 14 residues.

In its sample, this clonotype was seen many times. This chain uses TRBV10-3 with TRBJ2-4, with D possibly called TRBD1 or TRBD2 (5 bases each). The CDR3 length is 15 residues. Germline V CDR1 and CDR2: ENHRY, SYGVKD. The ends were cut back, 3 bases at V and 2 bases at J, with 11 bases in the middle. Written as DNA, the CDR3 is TGTGCCATCAGTGAAAGGGACGGTACCAAAAACATTCAGTACTTC. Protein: CAISERDGTKNIQYF.

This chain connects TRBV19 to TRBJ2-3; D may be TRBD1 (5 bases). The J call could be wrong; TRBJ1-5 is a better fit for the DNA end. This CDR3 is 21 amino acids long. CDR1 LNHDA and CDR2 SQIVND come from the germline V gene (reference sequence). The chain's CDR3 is CASSNPGLAGEVGVRADTQHF. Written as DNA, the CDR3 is TGTGCCAGTAGTAACCCGGGACTAGCGGGAGAAGTAGGTGTTCGAGCAGATACGCAGCATTTT.

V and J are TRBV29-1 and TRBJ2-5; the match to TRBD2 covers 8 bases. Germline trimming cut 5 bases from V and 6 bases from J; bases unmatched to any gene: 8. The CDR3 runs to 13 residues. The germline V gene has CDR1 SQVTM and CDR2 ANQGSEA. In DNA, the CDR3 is TGCAGCGTTCTCGGGAGGGCCAGAAAGACCCAGTACTTC. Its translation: CSVLGRARKTQYF.

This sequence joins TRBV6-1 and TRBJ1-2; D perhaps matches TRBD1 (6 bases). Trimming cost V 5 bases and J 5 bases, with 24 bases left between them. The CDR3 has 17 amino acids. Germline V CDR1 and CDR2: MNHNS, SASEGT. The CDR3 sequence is CASSYLVSKTGLYGYTF. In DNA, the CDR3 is TGTGCCAGCAGTTACCTCGTCTCAAAAACAGGGCTGTATGGCTACACCTTC.

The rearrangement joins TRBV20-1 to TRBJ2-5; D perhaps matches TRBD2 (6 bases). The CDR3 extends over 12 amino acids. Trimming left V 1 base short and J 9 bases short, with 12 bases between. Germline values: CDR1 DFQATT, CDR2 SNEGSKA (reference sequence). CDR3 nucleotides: TGCAGTGCTAGAGGGGACTGGCCGCCCCAGTACTTC. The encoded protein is CSARGDWPPQYF.

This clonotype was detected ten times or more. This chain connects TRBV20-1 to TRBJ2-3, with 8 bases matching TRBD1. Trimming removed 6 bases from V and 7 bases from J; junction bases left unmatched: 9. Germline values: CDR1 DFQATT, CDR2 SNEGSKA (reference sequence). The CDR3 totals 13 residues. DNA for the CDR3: TGCAGTGCATCGGACAGGGCCGCCAATACGCAGTATTTT. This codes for CSASDRAANTQYF.

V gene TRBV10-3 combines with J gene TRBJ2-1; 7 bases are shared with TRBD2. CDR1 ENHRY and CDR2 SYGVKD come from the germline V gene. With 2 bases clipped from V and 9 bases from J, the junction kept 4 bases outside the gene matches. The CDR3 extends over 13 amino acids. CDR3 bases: TGTGCCATCAGTGAGGGGGGAGGGAGTGAGCAGTTCTTC. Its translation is CAISEGGGSEQFF.

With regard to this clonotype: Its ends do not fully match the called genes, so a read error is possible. The DNA for the CDR3 is TGTGCCACCAGCAGAGTGGTGCTACCCCTCCCCACAGGTACGCAGTATTTT. Protein product: CATSRVVLPLPTGTQYF. The V gene is TRBV15, the J gene TRBJ2-3, with D possibly being TRBD1 (5 bases). The CDR3 runs to 17 residues. Germline V lookup: CDR1 LNHNV, CDR2 YYDKDF (reference sequence).

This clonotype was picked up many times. The CDR3, as DNA: TGCAGTGCTAGTATCAGCACAGATACGCAGTATTTT. Encoded protein: CSASISTDTQYF. This sequence joins TRBV20-1 and TRBJ2-3; no reliable D call. The CDR3 is 12 residues long. Per germline, CDR1 DFQATT and CDR2 SNEGSKA (reference sequence). V lost 3 bases to trimming and J lost 0 bases, with 4 bases between them.

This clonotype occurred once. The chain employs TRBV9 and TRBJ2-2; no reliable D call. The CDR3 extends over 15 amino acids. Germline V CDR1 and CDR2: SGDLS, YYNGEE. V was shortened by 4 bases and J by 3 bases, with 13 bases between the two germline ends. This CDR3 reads CASSIRAVDTGELFF. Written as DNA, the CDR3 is TGTGCCAGCAGCATAAGGGCAGTCGACACCGGGGAGCTGTTTTTT.

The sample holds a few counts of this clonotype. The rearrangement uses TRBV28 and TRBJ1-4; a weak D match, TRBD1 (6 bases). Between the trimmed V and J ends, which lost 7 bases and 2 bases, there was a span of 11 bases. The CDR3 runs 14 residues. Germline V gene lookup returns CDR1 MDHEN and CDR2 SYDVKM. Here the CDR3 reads CASTLDSTNEKLFF. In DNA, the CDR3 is TGTGCCAGCACTTTGGACAGTACTAATGAAAAACTGTTTTTT.

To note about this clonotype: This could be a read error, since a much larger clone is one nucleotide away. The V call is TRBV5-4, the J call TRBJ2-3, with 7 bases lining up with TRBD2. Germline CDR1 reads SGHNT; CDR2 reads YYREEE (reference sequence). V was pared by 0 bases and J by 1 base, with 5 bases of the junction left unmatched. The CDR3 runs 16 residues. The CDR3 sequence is CASSLAGGSGTDTQYF. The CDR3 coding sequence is TGTGCCAGCAGCTTGGCTGGCGGGAGTGGCACAGATACGCAGTATTTT.

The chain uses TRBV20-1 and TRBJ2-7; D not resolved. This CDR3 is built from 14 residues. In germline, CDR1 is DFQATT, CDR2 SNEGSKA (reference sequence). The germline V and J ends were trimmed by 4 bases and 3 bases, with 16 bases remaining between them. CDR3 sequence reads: CSATSRLKDYEQYF. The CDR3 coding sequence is TGCAGTGCTACTTCCCGTCTCAAAGACTACGAGCAGTACTTC.

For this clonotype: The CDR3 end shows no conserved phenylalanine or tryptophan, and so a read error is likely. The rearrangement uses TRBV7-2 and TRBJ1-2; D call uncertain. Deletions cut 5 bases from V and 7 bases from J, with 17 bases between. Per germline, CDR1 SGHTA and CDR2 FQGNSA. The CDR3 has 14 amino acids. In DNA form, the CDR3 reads TGTGCCAGCAGCCAGGATCTCTCGGGGTCTGGCTACACCCTC. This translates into CASSQDLSGSGYTL.

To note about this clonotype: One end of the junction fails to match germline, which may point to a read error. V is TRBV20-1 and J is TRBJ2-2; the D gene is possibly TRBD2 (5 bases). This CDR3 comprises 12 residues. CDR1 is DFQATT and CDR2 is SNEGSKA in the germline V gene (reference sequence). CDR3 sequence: CSGLKNTGELFF. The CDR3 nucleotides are TGCAGTGGGCTCAAGAACACCGGGGAGCTATTTTTT.

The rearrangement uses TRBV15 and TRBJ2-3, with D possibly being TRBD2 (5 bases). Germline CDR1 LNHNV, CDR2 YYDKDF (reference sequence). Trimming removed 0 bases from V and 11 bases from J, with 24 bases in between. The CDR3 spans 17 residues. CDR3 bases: TGTGCCACCAGCAGAGATCCCAGCGGTTCGGTCAGGAATGAGCAGTATTTT. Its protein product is CATSRDPSGSVRNEQYF.

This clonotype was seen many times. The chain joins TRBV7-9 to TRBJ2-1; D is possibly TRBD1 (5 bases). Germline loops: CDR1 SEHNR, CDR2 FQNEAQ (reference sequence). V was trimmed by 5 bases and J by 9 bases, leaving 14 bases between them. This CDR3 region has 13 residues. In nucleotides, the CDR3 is TGTGCCAGCAGCCGTAGCAGGGAAAGTGAGCAGTTCTTC. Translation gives CASSRSRESEQFF.

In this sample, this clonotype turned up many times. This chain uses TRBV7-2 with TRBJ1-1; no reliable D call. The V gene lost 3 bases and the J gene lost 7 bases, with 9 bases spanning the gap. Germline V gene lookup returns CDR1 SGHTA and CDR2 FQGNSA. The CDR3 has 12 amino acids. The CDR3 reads CASSFGSFEAFF. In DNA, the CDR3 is TGTGCCAGCAGCTTCGGAAGTTTTGAAGCTTTCTTT.

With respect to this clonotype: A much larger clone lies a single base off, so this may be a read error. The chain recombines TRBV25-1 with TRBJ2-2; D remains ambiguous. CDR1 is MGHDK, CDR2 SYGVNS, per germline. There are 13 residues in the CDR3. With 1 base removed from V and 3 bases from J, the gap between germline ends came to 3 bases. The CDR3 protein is CASSESHTGELFF. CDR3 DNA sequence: TGTGCCAGCAGTGAATCACACACCGGGGAGCTGTTTTTT.

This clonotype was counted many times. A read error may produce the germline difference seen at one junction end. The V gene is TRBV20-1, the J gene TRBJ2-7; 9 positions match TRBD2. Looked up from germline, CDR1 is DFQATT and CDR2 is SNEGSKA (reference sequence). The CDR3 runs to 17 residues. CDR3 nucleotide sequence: TGCAGTGCCAGAGGGGGGGTTGGCGGGAGGGGCGTATACGAGCAGTACTTC. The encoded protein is CSARGGVGGRGVYEQYF.

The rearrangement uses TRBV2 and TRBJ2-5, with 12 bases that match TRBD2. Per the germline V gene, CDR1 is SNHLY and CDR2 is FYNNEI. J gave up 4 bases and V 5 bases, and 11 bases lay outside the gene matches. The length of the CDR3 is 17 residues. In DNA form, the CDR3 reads TGTGCCAGCAGTTACCCCCTAGCGGGAGGGCCAGGAGAGACCCAGTACTTC. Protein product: CASSYPLAGGPGETQYF.

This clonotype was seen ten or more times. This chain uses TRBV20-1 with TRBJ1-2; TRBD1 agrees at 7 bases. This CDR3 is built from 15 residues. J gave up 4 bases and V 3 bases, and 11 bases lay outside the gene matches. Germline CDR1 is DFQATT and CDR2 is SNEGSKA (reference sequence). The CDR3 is CSASRRQGSSYGYTF. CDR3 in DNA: TGCAGTGCTAGCCGGAGACAGGGTTCTAGCTATGGCTACACCTTC.

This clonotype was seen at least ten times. The CDR3 loop is CASSPAGGPYEQYF. The CDR3 DNA follows: TGTGCCAGCAGCCCGGCGGGGGGTCCCTACGAGCAGTACTTC. The chain couples TRBV11-1 to TRBJ2-7, with 8 bases identical to TRBD2. The CDR3 is 14 amino acids. Germline V gives CDR1 SGHAT, CDR2 FQDESV (reference sequence). Germline trimming cut 5 bases from V and 2 bases from J; bases unmatched to any gene: 5.

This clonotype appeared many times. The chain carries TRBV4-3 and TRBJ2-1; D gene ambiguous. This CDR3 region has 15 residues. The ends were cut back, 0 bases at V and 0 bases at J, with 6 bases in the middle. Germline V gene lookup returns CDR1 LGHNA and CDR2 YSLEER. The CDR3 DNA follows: TGCGCCAGCAGCCAAGATGTAATCTCCTACAATGAGCAGTTCTTC. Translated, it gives CASSQDVISYNEQFF.

The CDR3 here is CASLDSPYEQYF. In nucleotides, the CDR3 is TGTGCCAGCTTAGACAGCCCCTACGAGCAGTACTTC. The chain is built from TRBV2 and TRBJ2-7, with D maybe TRBD1 (5 bases). CDR1 and CDR2 from the germline V gene are SNHLY and FYNNEI. This CDR3 has 12 residues. The V end was cut by 8 bases, the J end by 2 bases, with 10 bases between.